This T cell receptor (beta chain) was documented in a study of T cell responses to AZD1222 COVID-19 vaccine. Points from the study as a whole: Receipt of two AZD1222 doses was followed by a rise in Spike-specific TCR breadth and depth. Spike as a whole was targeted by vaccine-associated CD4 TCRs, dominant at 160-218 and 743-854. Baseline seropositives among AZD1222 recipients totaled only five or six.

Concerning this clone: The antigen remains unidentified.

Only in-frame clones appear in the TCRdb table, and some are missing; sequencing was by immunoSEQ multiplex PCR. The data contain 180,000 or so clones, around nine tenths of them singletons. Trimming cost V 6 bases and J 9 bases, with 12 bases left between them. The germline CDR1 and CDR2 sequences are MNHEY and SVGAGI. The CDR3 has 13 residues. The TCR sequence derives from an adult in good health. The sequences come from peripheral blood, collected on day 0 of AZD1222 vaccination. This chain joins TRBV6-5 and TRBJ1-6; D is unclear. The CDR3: CASSLTVFSPLHF. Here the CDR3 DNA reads TGTGCCAGCAGCTTGACGGTCTTTTCACCCCTCCACTTT.